This T cell receptor beta chain was documented in a study of T-cell reconstitution after alpha-beta-depleted transplantation in children. This CDR3 is built from 13 residues. The V and J ends lost 1 base and 7 bases, in that order; junction bases with no gene match: 1. This clonotype was detected ten times or more. Its antigen is as yet unknown. Study-level points and caveats: Where some patients showed high TCRbeta diversity at day 60, it came from recipient T cells and thymic progenitors that had survived. After one year, T-cell counts and TCRbeta diversity mostly came from new T cells.

The TCRbeta library incorporated unique molecular identifiers. One entry per CDR3 protein, called by TCRdb with MiXCR from the PCR reads. The table shows hundreds of thousands of distinct CDR3 sequences, with roughly 8.2% occurring only once. This specimen was PBMCs, mostly from graft donor cells, taken 180 days after TCRalphabeta/CD19-depleted stem cell transplant. This sequence was found in a male patient between 5 and 17 years old who had a stem cell transplant for acute lymphoblastic leukemia, so the T cells may come from the graft donor. J is TRBJ1-5 and V is TRBV12-3 or TRBV12-4; 7 positions agree with TRBD1. The CDR3 DNA reads TGTGCCAGCAGTTTAGTCAGGGGGCAGCCCCAGCATTTT. Translated, it gives CASSLVRGQPQHF.